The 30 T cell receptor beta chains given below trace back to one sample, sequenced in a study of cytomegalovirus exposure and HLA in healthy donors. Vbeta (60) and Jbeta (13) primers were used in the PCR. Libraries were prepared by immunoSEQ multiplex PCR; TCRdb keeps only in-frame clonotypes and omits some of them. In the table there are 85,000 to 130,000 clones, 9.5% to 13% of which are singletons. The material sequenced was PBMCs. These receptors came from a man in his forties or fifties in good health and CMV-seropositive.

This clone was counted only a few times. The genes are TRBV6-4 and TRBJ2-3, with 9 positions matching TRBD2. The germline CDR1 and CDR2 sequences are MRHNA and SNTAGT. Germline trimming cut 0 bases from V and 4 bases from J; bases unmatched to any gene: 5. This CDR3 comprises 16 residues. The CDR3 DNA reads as TGTGCCAGCAGTGACTCGGCGGGAGGGCCATCAGATACGCAGTATTTT. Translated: CASSDSAGGPSDTQYF.

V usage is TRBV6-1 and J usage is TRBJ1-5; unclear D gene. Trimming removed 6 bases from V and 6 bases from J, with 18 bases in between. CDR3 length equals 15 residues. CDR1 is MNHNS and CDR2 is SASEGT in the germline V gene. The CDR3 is CASSPGEGPGQPQHF. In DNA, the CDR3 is TGTGCCAGCAGCCCCGGTGAGGGCCCGGGTCAGCCCCAGCATTTT.

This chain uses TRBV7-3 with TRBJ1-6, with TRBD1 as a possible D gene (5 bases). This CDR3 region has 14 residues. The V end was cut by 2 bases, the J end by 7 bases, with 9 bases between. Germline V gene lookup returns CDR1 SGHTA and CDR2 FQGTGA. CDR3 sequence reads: CASSLGGVNSPLHF. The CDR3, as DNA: TGTGCCAGCAGCTTAGGAGGGGTCAATTCACCCCTCCACTTT.

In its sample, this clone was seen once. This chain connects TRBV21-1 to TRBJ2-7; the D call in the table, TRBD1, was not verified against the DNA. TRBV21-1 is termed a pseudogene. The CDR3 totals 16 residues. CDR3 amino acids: CASSEKGPGGIYEQYF. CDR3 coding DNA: TGTGCCAGCAGCGAAAAAGGGCCAGGGGGTATTTACGAGCAGTACTTC.

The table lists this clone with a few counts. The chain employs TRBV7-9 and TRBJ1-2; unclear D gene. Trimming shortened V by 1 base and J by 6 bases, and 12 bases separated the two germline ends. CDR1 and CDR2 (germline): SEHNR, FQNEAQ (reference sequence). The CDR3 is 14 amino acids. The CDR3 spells CASSLEVSLDGYTF. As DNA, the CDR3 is TGTGCCAGCAGCTTAGAAGTCAGTCTGGATGGCTACACCTTC. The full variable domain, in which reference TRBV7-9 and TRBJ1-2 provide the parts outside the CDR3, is DTGVSQNPRHKITKRGQNVTFRCDPISEHNRLYWYRQTLGQGPEFLTYFQNEAQLEKSRLLSDRFSAERPKGSFSTLEIQRTEQGDSAMYLCASSLEVSLDGYTFGSGTRLTVV.

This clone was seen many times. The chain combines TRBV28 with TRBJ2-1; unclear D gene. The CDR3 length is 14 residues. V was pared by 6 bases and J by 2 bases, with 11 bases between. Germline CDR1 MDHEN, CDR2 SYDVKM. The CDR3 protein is CASSRLVTYNEQFF. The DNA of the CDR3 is TGTGCCAGCAGCCGGCTAGTGACCTACAATGAGCAGTTCTTC.

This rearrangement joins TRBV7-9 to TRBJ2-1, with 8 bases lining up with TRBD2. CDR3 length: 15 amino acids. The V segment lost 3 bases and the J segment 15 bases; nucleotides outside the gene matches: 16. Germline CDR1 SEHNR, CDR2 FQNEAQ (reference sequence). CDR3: CASSFSGGDGFGLFF. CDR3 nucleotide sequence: TGTGCCAGCAGCTTCTCGGGAGGGGATGGTTTTGGTCTGTTCTTC.

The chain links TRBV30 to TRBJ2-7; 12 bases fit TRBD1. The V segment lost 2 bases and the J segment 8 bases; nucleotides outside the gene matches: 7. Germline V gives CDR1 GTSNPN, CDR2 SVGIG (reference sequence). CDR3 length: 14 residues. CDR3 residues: CAWSSGTGGVKQYF. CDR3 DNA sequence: TGTGCCTGGAGTTCTGGGACAGGGGGCGTCAAGCAGTACTTC.

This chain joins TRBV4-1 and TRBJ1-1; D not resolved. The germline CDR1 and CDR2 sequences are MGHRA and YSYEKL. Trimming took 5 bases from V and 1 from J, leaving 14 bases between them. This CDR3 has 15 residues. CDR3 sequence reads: CASSLEFRGNTEAFF. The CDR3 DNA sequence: TGCGCCAGCAGCTTAGAGTTTCGGGGGAACACTGAAGCTTTCTTT.

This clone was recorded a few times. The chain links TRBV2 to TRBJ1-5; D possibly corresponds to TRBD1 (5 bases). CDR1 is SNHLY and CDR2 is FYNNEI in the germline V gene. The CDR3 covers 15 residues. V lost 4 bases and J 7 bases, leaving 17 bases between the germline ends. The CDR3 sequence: CASSADAGLEQPQHF. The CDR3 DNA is TGTGCCAGCAGTGCGGATGCAGGGTTGGAACAGCCCCAGCATTTT.

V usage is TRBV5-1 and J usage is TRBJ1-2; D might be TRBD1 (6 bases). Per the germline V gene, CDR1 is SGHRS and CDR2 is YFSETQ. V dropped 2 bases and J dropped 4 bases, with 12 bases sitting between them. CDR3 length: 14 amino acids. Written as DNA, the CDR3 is TGCGCCAGCAGCTTAAACAGGGTTTCCTATGGCTACACCTTC. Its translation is CASSLNRVSYGYTF.

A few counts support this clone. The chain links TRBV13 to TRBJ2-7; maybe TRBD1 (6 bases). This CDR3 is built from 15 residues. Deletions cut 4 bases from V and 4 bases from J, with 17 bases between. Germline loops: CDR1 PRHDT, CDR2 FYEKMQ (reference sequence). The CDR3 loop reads CASSSTRDKVYEQYF. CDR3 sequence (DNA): TGTGCCAGCAGCTCGACACGGGACAAAGTATACGAGCAGTACTTC.

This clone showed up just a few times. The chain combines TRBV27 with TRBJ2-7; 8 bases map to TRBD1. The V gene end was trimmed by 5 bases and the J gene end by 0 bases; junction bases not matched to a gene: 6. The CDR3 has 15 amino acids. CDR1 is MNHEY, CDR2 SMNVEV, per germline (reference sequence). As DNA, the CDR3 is TGTGCCAGCAGTCCGGGACAGGCCCTCTCCTACGAGCAGTACTTC. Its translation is CASSPGQALSYEQYF.

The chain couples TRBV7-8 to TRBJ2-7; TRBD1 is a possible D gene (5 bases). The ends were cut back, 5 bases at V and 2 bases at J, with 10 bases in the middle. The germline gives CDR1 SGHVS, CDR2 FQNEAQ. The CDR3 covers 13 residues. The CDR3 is CASSQTETYEQYF. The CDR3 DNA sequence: TGTGCCAGCAGCCAGACAGAGACCTACGAGCAGTACTTC.

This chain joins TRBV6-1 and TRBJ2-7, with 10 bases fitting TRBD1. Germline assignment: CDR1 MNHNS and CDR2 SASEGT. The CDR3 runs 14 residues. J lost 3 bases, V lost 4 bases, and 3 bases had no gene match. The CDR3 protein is CASSAGQGIYEQYF. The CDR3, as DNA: TGTGCCAGCAGTGCGGGACAGGGGATCTACGAGCAGTACTTC.

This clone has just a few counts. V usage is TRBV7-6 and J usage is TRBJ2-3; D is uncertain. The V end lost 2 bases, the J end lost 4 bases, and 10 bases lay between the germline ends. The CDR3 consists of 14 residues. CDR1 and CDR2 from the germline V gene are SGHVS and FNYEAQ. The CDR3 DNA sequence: TGTGCCAGCAGCTTAAAGCACTCCGCAGATACGCAGTATTTT. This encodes CASSLKHSADTQYF.

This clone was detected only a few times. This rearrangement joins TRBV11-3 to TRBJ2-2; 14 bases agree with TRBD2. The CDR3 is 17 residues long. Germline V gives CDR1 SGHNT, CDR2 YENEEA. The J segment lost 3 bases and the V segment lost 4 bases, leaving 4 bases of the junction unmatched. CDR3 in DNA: TGTGCCAGCAGCTCGGGACTAGCGGGAGAGCACACCGGGGAGCTGTTTTTT. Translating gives CASSSGLAGEHTGELFF.

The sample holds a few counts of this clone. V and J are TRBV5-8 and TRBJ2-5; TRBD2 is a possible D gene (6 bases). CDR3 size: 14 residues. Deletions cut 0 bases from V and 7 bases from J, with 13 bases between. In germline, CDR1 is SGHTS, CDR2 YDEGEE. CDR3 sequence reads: CASSLAGGAATQYF. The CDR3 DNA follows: TGTGCCAGCAGCTTGGCCGGAGGGGCGGCGACCCAGTACTTC.

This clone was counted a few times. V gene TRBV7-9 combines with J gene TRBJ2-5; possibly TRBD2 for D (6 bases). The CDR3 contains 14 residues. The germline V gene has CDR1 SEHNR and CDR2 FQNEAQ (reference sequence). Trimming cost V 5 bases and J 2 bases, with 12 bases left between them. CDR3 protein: CASSPGRDQETQYF. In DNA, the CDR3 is TGTGCCAGCAGCCCGGGGCGGGATCAAGAGACCCAGTACTTC.

As DNA, the CDR3 is TGTGCCTGGAGTAGCGCCTACGAGCAGTTCTTC. Translation gives CAWSSAYEQFF. The genes are TRBV30 and TRBJ2-7, with D unclear. The end of the DNA fits TRBJ2-1 better, so the J call may be wrong. Germline V gene data show CDR1 as GTSNPN and CDR2 as SVGIG (reference sequence). This CDR3 is built from 11 residues.

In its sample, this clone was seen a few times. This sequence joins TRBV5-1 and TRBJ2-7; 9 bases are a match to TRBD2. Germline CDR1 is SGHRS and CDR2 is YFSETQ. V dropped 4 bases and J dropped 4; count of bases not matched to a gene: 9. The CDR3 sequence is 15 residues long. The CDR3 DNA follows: TGCGCCAGCAGCCCCTCGGCGGGAGGGCCTTACGAGCAGTACTTC. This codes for CASSPSAGGPYEQYF.

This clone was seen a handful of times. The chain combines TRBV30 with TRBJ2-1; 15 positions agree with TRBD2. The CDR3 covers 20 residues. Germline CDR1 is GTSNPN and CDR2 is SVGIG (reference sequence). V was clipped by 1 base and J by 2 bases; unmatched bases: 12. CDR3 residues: CAWSEPGLAGGQRPYNEQFF. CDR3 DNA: TGTGCCTGGAGTGAACCGGGACTAGCGGGAGGACAACGCCCCTACAATGAGCAGTTCTTC.

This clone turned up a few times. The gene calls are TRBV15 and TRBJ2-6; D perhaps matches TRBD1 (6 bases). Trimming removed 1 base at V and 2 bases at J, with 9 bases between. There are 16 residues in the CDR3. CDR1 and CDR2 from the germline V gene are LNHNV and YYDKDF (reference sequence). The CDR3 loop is CATSRAAGAGANVLTF. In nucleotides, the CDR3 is TGTGCCACCAGCAGAGCCGCAGGGGCTGGGGCCAACGTCCTGACTTTC.

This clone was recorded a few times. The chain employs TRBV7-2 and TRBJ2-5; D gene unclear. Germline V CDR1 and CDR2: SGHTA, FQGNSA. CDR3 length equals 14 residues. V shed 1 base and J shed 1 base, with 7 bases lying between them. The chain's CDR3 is CASSLELFQETQYF. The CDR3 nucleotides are TGTGCCAGCAGCTTAGAACTCTTCCAAGAGACCCAGTACTTC.

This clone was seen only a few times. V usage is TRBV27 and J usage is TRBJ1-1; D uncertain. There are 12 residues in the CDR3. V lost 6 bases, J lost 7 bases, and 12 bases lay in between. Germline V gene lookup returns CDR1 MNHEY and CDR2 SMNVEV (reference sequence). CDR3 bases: TGTGCCAGCAGCCCCTGGGGAGGTGAAGCTTTCTTT. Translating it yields CASSPWGGEAFF.

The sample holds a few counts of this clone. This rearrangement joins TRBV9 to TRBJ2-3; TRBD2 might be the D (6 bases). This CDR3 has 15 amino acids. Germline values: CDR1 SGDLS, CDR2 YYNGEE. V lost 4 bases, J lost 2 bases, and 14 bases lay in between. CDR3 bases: TGTGCCAGCAGCTCCGGGGCGGGGCTCACAGATACGCAGTATTTT. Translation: CASSSGAGLTDTQYF.

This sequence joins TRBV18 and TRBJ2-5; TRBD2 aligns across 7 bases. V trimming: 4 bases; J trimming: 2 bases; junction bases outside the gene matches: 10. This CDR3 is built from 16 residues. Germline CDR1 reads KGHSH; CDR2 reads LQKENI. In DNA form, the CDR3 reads TGTGCCAGCTCACTTCTAGTGGGAGGGCCTCAAGAGACCCAGTACTTC. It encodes CASSLLVGGPQETQYF.

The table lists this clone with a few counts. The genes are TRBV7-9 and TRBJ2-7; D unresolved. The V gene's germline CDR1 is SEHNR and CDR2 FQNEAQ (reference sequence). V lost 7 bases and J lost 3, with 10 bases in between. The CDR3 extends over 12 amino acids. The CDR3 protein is CASIGGYYEQYF. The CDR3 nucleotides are TGTGCCAGCATTGGCGGATACTACGAGCAGTACTTC.

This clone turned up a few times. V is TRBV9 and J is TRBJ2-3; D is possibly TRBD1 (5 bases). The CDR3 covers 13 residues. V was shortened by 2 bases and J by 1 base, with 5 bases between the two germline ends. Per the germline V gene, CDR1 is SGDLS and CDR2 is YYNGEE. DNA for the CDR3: TGTGCCAGCAGCGTCAGGGGCACAGATACGCAGTATTTT. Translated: CASSVRGTDTQYF.

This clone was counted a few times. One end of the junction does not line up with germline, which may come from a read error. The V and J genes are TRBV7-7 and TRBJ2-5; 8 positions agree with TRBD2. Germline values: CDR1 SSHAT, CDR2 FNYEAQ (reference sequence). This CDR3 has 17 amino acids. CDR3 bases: TGTGCTAGCAGCGCCCTATCGGGACTAGTGGGTCAAGAGACCCAGTACTTC. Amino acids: CASSALSGLVGQETQYF.